The 30 T cell receptor beta chains below were found in one sample sequenced in a study of regulatory T cells in long-lasting Graves disease. To make TCR beta libraries, researchers used iRepertoire HTBI primers and Arm-PCR of CDR3 regions. MiXCR was run by TCRdb on the multiplex PCR reads, yielding one entry per CDR3 protein. The repertoire holds approximately 380,000 distinct CDR3 sequences, roughly 20% seen once, with under 25% in the top ten. Described time point: persistent/refractory GD, antithyroid drugs over 5 years with positive TRAb. The TCR library was made from RNA extracted from PBMCs. Here the sequenced sample was peripheral blood mononuclear cells (PBMCs), taken when the disease was refractory, from a patient treated with antithyroid drugs. All receptors come from a female donor with Graves disease.

This CDR3 is CSATETEGQGYYGYTF. In nucleotides, the CDR3 is TGCAGTGCTACCGAGACCGAAGGGCAGGGATATTATGGCTACACCTTC. The gene calls are TRBV20-1 and TRBJ1-2, with D perhaps TRBD1 (5 bases). V was clipped by 4 bases and J by 5 bases, with 23 bases between them. This CDR3 contains 16 residues. The germline gives CDR1 DFQATT, CDR2 SNEGSKA (reference sequence).

The gene calls are TRBV10-3 and TRBJ1-2, with D possibly being TRBD1 (5 bases). Germline assignment: CDR1 ENHRY and CDR2 SYGVKD. V was cut by 6 bases and J by 3 bases, with 11 bases left in between. The CDR3 has 13 residues. The CDR3 nucleotides read TGTGCCATCAGGCGGACAATCCACTATGGCTACACCTTC. Its protein product is CAIRRTIHYGYTF.

This rearrangement joins TRBV13 to TRBJ1-6; D unclear. This CDR3 contains 12 residues. V lost 2 bases to trimming and J lost 9 bases, with 5 bases between them. Germline values: CDR1 PRHDT, CDR2 FYEKMQ (reference sequence). In nucleotides, the CDR3 is TGTGCCAGCAGCTTAATAAGTTCACCCCTCCACTTT. Residues: CASSLISSPLHF.

This clonotype was observed a handful of times. Written as DNA, the CDR3 is TGTGCCAGTAGTATAGACGGGAGCTCCTACGAGCAGTACTTC. This gives the protein CASSIDGSSYEQYF. The gene calls are TRBV19 and TRBJ2-7; TRBD2 is a possible D gene (6 bases). Deletions cut 0 bases from V and 0 bases from J, with 6 bases between. This CDR3 region has 14 residues. Germline V lookup: CDR1 LNHDA, CDR2 SQIVND (reference sequence).

This clonotype was seen many times. CDR3 nucleotides: TGTGCCAGCGGACGGGAGGACGTCAATCAGCCCCAGCATTTT. Its protein product is CASGREDVNQPQHF. The rearrangement links TRBV2 to TRBJ1-5; D is unclear. V was clipped by 8 bases and J by 3 bases, with 14 bases between them. The CDR3 is made up of 14 amino acids. The V gene's germline CDR1 is SNHLY and CDR2 FYNNEI.

This chain connects TRBV7-8 to TRBJ1-5, with TRBD1 matching 7 bases. The CDR3 loop spans 14 amino acids. Trimming removed 5 bases from V and 6 bases from J; junction bases left unmatched: 7. CDR1 and CDR2 from the germline V gene are SGHVS and FQNEAQ. CDR3 DNA: TGTGCCAGCAGCAAGGGAAACAGGGGTCAGCCCCAGCATTTT. Its translation is CASSKGNRGQPQHF.

In the case of this clonotype: With a much larger clone just one base away, this may be a read error. The chain combines TRBV7-9 with TRBJ2-7; no firm D call. Germline V CDR1 and CDR2: SEHNR, FQNEAQ (reference sequence). Trimming removed 8 bases at V and 2 bases at J, with 13 bases between. CDR3 length: 13 residues. In DNA form, the CDR3 reads TGTGCCAGCGCCCCGGGCCTCGCCTACGAGCAGTACTTC. It codes for CASAPGLAYEQYF.

The table lists this clonotype with many counts. The chain combines TRBV7-2 with TRBJ1-1; 9 positions agree with TRBD1. Germline lookup yields CDR1 SGHTA and CDR2 FQGNSA. The junction had 5 bases not matched to a gene; V was cut back by 5 bases and J by 1 base. There are 15 residues in the CDR3. The CDR3 loop reads CASSPRQGGNTEAFF. The CDR3 nucleotides are TGTGCCAGCAGCCCGCGACAGGGGGGGAACACTGAAGCTTTCTTT.

A remark on this clonotype: Being one base from a much bigger clone, this may be a read error. This chain uses TRBV7-2 with TRBJ2-7; the D gene is possibly TRBD1 (6 bases). Trimming removed 3 bases from V and 8 bases from J, with 17 bases in between. The CDR3 is 14 amino acids. The germline V gene encodes CDR1 SGHTA and CDR2 FQGNSA. CDR3 residues: CASSFGLGWDKQYF. In nucleotides, the CDR3 is TGTGCCAGCAGCTTCGGACTGGGTTGGGACAAGCAGTACTTC.

The chain joins TRBV6-5 to TRBJ1-1; TRBD1 is a possible D gene (6 bases). The V and J ends lost 2 bases and 5 bases respectively, with 12 bases between them. Looked up from germline, CDR1 is MNHEY and CDR2 is SVGAGI. The CDR3 length is 14 residues. DNA of the CDR3: TGTGCCAGCAGTTACCCAGGGGCAGGTACTGAAGCTTTCTTT. Translation: CASSYPGAGTEAFF.

The chain uses TRBV4-1 and TRBJ1-2; D perhaps matches TRBD1 (5 bases). Per the germline V gene, CDR1 is MGHRA and CDR2 is YSYEKL. Trimming pared 0 bases from V and 0 bases from J, leaving 8 bases between. CDR3 length equals 15 residues. DNA of the CDR3: TGCGCCAGCAGCCAAGAAGCAGGGTCTAACTATGGCTACACCTTC. Amino acid sequence: CASSQEAGSNYGYTF.

Of note for this clonotype: A much larger clone differs by one base, so this may be a read error. The chain is built from TRBV20-1 and TRBJ2-5; 7 nucleotides align to TRBD2. The CDR3 is 14 amino acids. Germline lookup yields CDR1 DFQATT and CDR2 SNEGSKA (reference sequence). The DNA of the CDR3 is TGCGGTGCTAGGGGCGGGAGACTACAAGAGACCCAGTACTTC. Translation gives CGARGGRLQETQYF.

In nucleotides, the CDR3 is TGTGCCAGTAGTTCCCGGGACAGGGGCTATCTGGATGGCTACACCTTC. Its translation is CASSSRDRGYLDGYTF. J is TRBJ1-2 and V is TRBV19; 10 bases are a match to TRBD1. Trimming cost V 5 bases and J 6 bases; bases outside gene matches: 12. Germline V gene data show CDR1 as LNHDA and CDR2 as SQIVND (reference sequence). The CDR3 has 16 amino acids.

The chain combines TRBV14 with TRBJ1-5; D is undetermined. Germline V gene lookup returns CDR1 SGHDN and CDR2 FVKESK. This CDR3 comprises 12 residues. Trimming shortened V by 0 bases and J by 4 bases, and 1 base separated the two germline ends. This CDR3 reads CASSQENQPQHF. CDR3 DNA sequence: TGTGCCAGCAGCCAAGAGAATCAGCCCCAGCATTTT.

This clonotype has ten or more counts. One end of the junction fails to match germline, which may point to a read error. This chain links TRBV28 with TRBJ1-5; tentative D call: TRBD1 (5 bases). CDR3 length: 15 residues. CDR1 and CDR2 from the germline V gene are MDHEN and SYDVKM. CDR3 nucleotides: TGTGCCAGCAGCTTATCTCCGGGGGGTAATCAGCCCCAGCATTTT. This sequence encodes CASSLSPGGNQPQHF.

The chain is built from TRBV30 and TRBJ1-1, with D perhaps matching TRBD1 (5 bases). V lost 3 bases and J lost 2, with 7 bases in between. Germline CDR1 GTSNPN, CDR2 SVGIG (reference sequence). This CDR3 spans 12 amino acids. CDR3 DNA sequence: TGTGCCTGGAGAACAGGCAACACTGAAGCTTTCTTT. Its translation: CAWRTGNTEAFF.

Comment on this clonotype: A single base separates this from a much larger clone, so it may be a read error. V and J are TRBV20-1 and TRBJ1-6; D remains unclear. Per germline, CDR1 DFQATT and CDR2 SNEGSKA (reference sequence). This CDR3 region has 11 residues. CDR3 nucleotide sequence: TGCAGTGCTAGAGCGGAGGATGAAGCTTCCTTT. Residues: CSARAEDEASF.

The sample holds many counts of this clonotype. The chain employs TRBV3-1 and TRBJ2-5; D is undetermined. From germline, CDR1 is LGHDT and CDR2 YNNKEL (reference sequence). CDR3 length: 14 residues. Trimming took off 4 bases at V and 0 bases at J, with 9 bases between the two ends. CDR3 protein: CASSPGSNQETQYF. The CDR3, as DNA: TGTGCCAGCAGCCCCGGTAGTAACCAAGAGACCCAGTACTTC.

This clonotype was detected ten times or more. J is TRBJ2-7 and V is TRBV12-3 or TRBV12-4; TRBD2 might be the D (5 bases). V was cut by 6 bases and J by 2 bases, with 20 bases left in between. The CDR3 covers 16 residues. CDR3 sequence (DNA): TGTGCCAGCAGCCTCTTCACGGGAACCTCGGCCTACGAGCAGTACTTC. Translation: CASSLFTGTSAYEQYF.

In DNA, the CDR3 is TGTGCCAGCAGCGAACAGGGAACCGGTCAGCCCCAGCATTTT. Translating gives CASSEQGTGQPQHF. The V and J genes are TRBV6-2 or TRBV6-3 and TRBJ1-5; possible D gene TRBD1, 6 bases. CDR1 and CDR2 from the germline V gene are MNHEY and SVGEGT. The CDR3 length is 14 residues. V shed 6 bases and J shed 6 bases, with 15 bases lying between them.

This clonotype has a handful of counts. The chain combines TRBV11-2 with TRBJ2-7; tentative D call: TRBD1 (6 bases). Germline CDR1 reads SGHAT; CDR2 reads FQNNGV. Trimming took 3 bases from V and 2 from J, leaving 17 bases between them. CDR3 size: 16 residues. The CDR3 reads CASSFSRQVKTYEQYF. The DNA of the CDR3 is TGTGCCAGCAGCTTTTCCAGACAGGTGAAAACCTACGAGCAGTACTTC. Using reference TRBV11-2 and TRBJ2-7 for the parts outside the CDR3, the full variable domain is EAGVAQSPRYKIIEKRQSVAFWCNPISGHATLYWYQQILGQGPKLLIQFQNNGVVDDSQLPKDRFSAERLKGVDSTLKIQPAKLEDSAVYLCASSFSRQVKTYEQYFGPGTRLTVT.

The table lists this clonotype with a few counts. At one of its ends the junction is not consistent with the germline gene, which may arise from a read error. The chain couples TRBV12-3 or TRBV12-4 to TRBJ2-7, with D perhaps TRBD1 (5 bases). The CDR3 is made up of 15 amino acids. The CDR3 loop reads CASSQDWAGNYEQYF. The CDR3 DNA reads as TGCGCCAGCAGCCAAGATTGGGCAGGGAACTACGAGCAGTACTTC.

There are a few counts of this clonotype. The J gene is TRBJ2-7, the V gene TRBV4-3; either TRBD1 or TRBD2 may supply D (5 bases each). Germline V gene lookup returns CDR1 LGHNA and CDR2 YSLEER. Deletions cut 1 base from V and 0 bases from J, with 13 bases between. The CDR3 totals 16 residues. The CDR3 DNA is TGCGCCAGCAGCCAAGTCCCCGGGGCCAGCTCCTACGAGCAGTACTTC. It specifies CASSQVPGASSYEQYF.

A word on this clonotype: With a much larger clone just one base away, this may be a read error. V and J are TRBV20-1 and TRBJ2-7; D possibly matches TRBD1 or TRBD2 (5 bases each). This CDR3 has 12 residues. Germline CDR1 DFQATT, CDR2 SNEGSKA (reference sequence). For the CDR3, the DNA is TGCAATGCTAAAACGGGGCCCTACGAGCAGTACTTC. It encodes CNAKTGPYEQYF.

The chain employs TRBV6-2 or TRBV6-3 and TRBJ2-5; D uncertain. Germline V gene lookup returns CDR1 MNHEY and CDR2 SVGEGT. The CDR3 runs to 11 residues. The V gene lost 2 bases and the J gene lost 5 bases, with 3 bases spanning the gap. The CDR3 DNA sequence: TGTGCCAGCAGTTACATCGAGACCCAGTACTTC. As protein: CASSYIETQYF.

The V call is TRBV7-9, the J call TRBJ1-5; possible D gene TRBD1, 6 bases. Trimming removed 4 bases from V and 3 bases from J, with 7 bases in between. This CDR3 is built from 13 residues. Germline V gene lookup returns CDR1 SEHNR and CDR2 FQNEAQ (reference sequence). CDR3 sequence: CASSWGPNQPQHF. CDR3 bases: TGTGCCAGCAGCTGGGGGCCCAATCAGCCCCAGCATTTT.

This clonotype occurred a few times. The chain joins TRBV20-1 to TRBJ2-1, with 7 bases lining up with TRBD1. Germline lookup yields CDR1 DFQATT and CDR2 SNEGSKA (reference sequence). CDR3 length equals 15 residues. Trimming took 6 bases from V and 2 from J; bases not matched to a gene: 10. The CDR3: CSAIQGDPAYNEQFF. In DNA, the CDR3 is TGCAGTGCCATCCAGGGGGACCCGGCCTACAATGAGCAGTTCTTC.

The V call is TRBV2, the J call TRBJ1-4; D uncertain. V was clipped by 8 bases and J by 2 bases, with 12 bases between them. The germline V gene encodes CDR1 SNHLY and CDR2 FYNNEI. CDR3 length: 14 amino acids. In nucleotides, the CDR3 is TGTGCCAGCTCAGTCGGGGTTACTAATGAAAAACTGTTTTTT. Translated: CASSVGVTNEKLFF.

This clonotype was counted only a few times. The chain joins TRBV29-1 to TRBJ2-7; 10 bases align to TRBD1. V lost 3 bases, J lost 6 bases, and 2 bases stayed unmatched. The CDR3 spans 12 residues. CDR1 is SQVTM, CDR2 ANQGSEA, per germline. The CDR3 DNA follows: TGCAGCGTTGAGGGACAGGGGTCCGAGCAGTACTTC. This encodes CSVEGQGSEQYF.

The rearrangement joins TRBV29-1 to TRBJ1-1; the match to TRBD1 covers 10 bases. Germline CDR1 SQVTM, CDR2 ANQGSEA. The CDR3 is 13 amino acids. Trimming removed 6 bases from V and 3 bases from J; junction bases left unmatched: 4. In DNA form, the CDR3 reads TGCAGCGTCACGACAGGGGGCTACACTGAAGCTTTCTTT. Protein product: CSVTTGGYTEAFF.